This entry concerns a single T cell receptor beta chain. This sample stems from a study of blood T cell repertoires in COVID-19. For the study at large: The origin of the acute and convalescent COVID-19 samples was the United States, Italy and Spain. Sample material is recorded as cDNA or gDNA derived from T cells, B-cell-depleted T cells, or PBMCs.

Assay used: immunoSEQ multiplex PCR; TCRdb lists only in-frame clones, some missing. The profile covers under 500,000 clones, with 70% to 90% appearing a single time and under 2% taken by the ten largest. Participants, about 18 to 90 years old, spanned fewer than 25 US areas. The CDR3 is made up of 12 amino acids. Germline CDR1 is SGHRS and CDR2 is YFSETQ. V was trimmed by 0 bases and J by 3 bases, leaving 4 bases between them. Material: PBMCs or T cells enriched from blood (not recorded which). The TCR was taken from a woman under 30 with acute COVID-19. The V call is TRBV5-1, the J call TRBJ2-7; D not resolved. The CDR3 nucleotides are TGCGCCAGCAGCTTGGAATACTACGAGCAGTACTTC. Its protein product is CASSLEYYEQYF.